These 30 T cell receptor beta chains share one sample of origin, sequenced in a study of blood T cell repertoires in COVID-19. Here immunoSEQ multiplex PCR was the method, and the copy in TCRdb shows in-frame clones only, minus some. This repertoire shows over 130,000 clones, roughly four fifths found once; its top ten account for approximately 3.8%. The source material was peripheral blood. All receptors derive from a woman aged 60-75 years with acute or convalescent COVID-19.

The V call is TRBV7-9, the J call TRBJ2-1; D perhaps matches TRBD2 (6 bases). V lost 7 bases and J lost 3, with 13 bases in between. Germline loops: CDR1 SEHNR, CDR2 FQNEAQ (reference sequence). CDR3 length: 14 amino acids. Written as DNA, the CDR3 is TGTGCCAGCACCAACACCGGGGGCTACAATGAGCAGTTCTTC. Protein product: CASTNTGGYNEQFF. Filled out from reference TRBV7-9 and TRBJ2-1, the complete variable domain reads DTGVSQNPRHKITKRGQNVTFRCDPISEHNRLYWYRQTLGQGPEFLTYFQNEAQLEKSRLLSDRFSAERPKGSFSTLEIQRTEQGDSAMYLCASTNTGGYNEQFFGPGTRLTVL.

In nucleotides, the CDR3 is TGTGCCAGCAGTCAGACTGGCTATGGCTACACCTTC. It specifies CASSQTGYGYTF. The chain is built from TRBV28 and TRBJ1-2; D remains unclear. Germline loops: CDR1 MDHEN, CDR2 SYDVKM. Between the trimmed V and J ends, which lost 5 bases and 4 bases, there was a span of 8 bases. The CDR3 has 12 amino acids.

This rearrangement joins TRBV7-9 to TRBJ2-5; 8 positions match TRBD2. Germline values: CDR1 SEHNR, CDR2 FQNEAQ (reference sequence). The CDR3 has 15 residues. The ends lost 3 bases at V and 2 bases at J; junction bases unmatched: 5. CDR3 loop: CASSFGSGTQETQYF. CDR3 DNA: TGTGCCAGCAGCTTTGGTAGCGGGACACAAGAGACCCAGTACTTC.

This chain joins TRBV4-3 and TRBJ2-2, with TRBD2 matching over 7 bases. Germline loops: CDR1 LGHNA, CDR2 YSLEER. This CDR3 has 15 residues. V shed 0 bases, J shed 4 bases, and the junction held 2 bases outside the gene matches. CDR3 residues: CASSQEASGTGELFF. The CDR3 region has the DNA TGCGCCAGCAGCCAAGAGGCTAGCGGCACCGGGGAGCTGTTTTTT.

Notes on this clone: The identical CDR3 is also encoded by other nucleotide sequences in the sample. This chain joins TRBV5-1 and TRBJ2-3; D is uncertain. This CDR3 contains 12 residues. V dropped 2 bases and J dropped 3 bases, with 4 bases sitting between them. Germline CDR1 and CDR2: SGHRS and YFSETQ. CDR3 bases: TGCGCCAGCAGCTTCCTGACAGATACGCAGTATTTT. This sequence encodes CASSFLTDTQYF.

The chain is built from TRBV9 and TRBJ2-2, with 14 bases identical to TRBD2. The CDR3 extends over 19 amino acids. Germline values: CDR1 SGDLS, CDR2 YYNGEE. J gave up 6 bases and V 3 bases, and 13 bases lay outside the gene matches. In DNA, the CDR3 is TGTGCCAGCAGCGCCGGGACAGGGACTAGCGGGAGAGGTTCCGGGGAGCTGTTTTTT. Translating gives CASSAGTGTSGRGSGELFF.

V gene TRBV4-1 combines with J gene TRBJ1-1, with TRBD1 identical over 7 bases. V lost 0 bases, J lost 0 bases, and 13 bases stayed unmatched. The CDR3 loop spans 19 amino acids. Germline values: CDR1 MGHRA, CDR2 YSYEKL. CDR3: CASSQEGRTGNIMNTEAFF. DNA of the CDR3: TGCGCCAGCAGCCAAGAAGGGCGGACAGGCAATATCATGAACACTGAAGCTTTCTTT.

The chain combines TRBV7-8 with TRBJ2-5; 14 bases line up with TRBD2. Germline V lookup: CDR1 SGHVS, CDR2 FQNEAQ. V was clipped by 5 bases and J by 9 bases; unmatched bases: 5. This CDR3 has 14 residues. This chain's CDR3 is CASSPGLAGVSQYF. CDR3 bases: TGTGCCAGCAGCCCGGGACTAGCGGGAGTATCCCAGTACTTC.

This clone was seen only once. The rearrangement uses TRBV7-3 and TRBJ1-2; 8 nucleotides line up with TRBD1. Trimming took 5 bases from V and 4 from J; bases not matched to a gene: 6. The CDR3 has 14 residues. Looked up from germline, CDR1 is SGHTA and CDR2 is FQGTGA. The CDR3 DNA is TGTGCCAGCAGCCCACAGGGGGGCGGCTATGGCTACACCTTC. Translating gives CASSPQGGGYGYTF.

The rearrangement uses TRBV14 and TRBJ2-5, with a possible D match to TRBD2 (8 bases). The CDR3 consists of 15 residues. The germline V gene encodes CDR1 SGHDN and CDR2 FVKESK. The V end lost 5 bases, the J end lost 5 bases, and 18 bases lay between the germline ends. The CDR3 region has the DNA TGTGCCAGCAGCTCTTGGACAGGCGGGGGGGAGACCCAGTACTTC. It encodes CASSSWTGGGETQYF.

This chain links TRBV5-4 with TRBJ2-2; D possibly corresponds to TRBD1 (5 bases). The CDR3 is 15 amino acids. Trimming pared 4 bases from V and 1 base from J, leaving 11 bases between. Looked up from germline, CDR1 is SGHNT and CDR2 is YYREEE (reference sequence). The CDR3 DNA follows: TGTGCCAGCAGCCGCGACAGACTGAACACCGGGGAGCTGTTTTTT. Translating it yields CASSRDRLNTGELFF.

The J gene is TRBJ2-7, the V gene TRBV25-1, with unresolved D. Germline lookup yields CDR1 MGHDK and CDR2 SYGVNS. CDR3 length: 16 residues. The ends were cut back, 5 bases at V and 2 bases at J, with 19 bases in the middle. The DNA of the CDR3 is TGTGCCAGCAGTCCAAATTCCCCGCCGGGTCCCTACGAGCAGTACTTC. Its translation: CASSPNSPPGPYEQYF.

This chain links TRBV7-2 with TRBJ1-2; no reliable D call. Trimming stripped 3 bases from V and 2 bases from J, with 10 bases between. This CDR3 is 14 amino acids long. Germline CDR1 is SGHTA and CDR2 is FQGNSA. The CDR3 protein is CASSFSTPNYGYTF. The CDR3 DNA is TGTGCCAGCAGCTTCAGTACACCCAACTATGGCTACACCTTC. Variable domain in full (rest from reference TRBV7-2 and TRBJ1-2): GAGVSQSPSNKVTEKGKDVELRCDPISGHTALYWYRQSLGQGLEFLIYFQGNSAPDKSGLPSDRFSAERTGGSVSTLTIQRTQQEDSAVYLCASSFSTPNYGYTFGSGTRLTVV.

The chain joins TRBV5-1 to TRBJ2-2; the D gene is possibly TRBD2 (6 bases). CDR3 size: 12 residues. Germline CDR1 and CDR2: SGHRS and YFSETQ. The germline V and J ends were trimmed by 3 bases and 7 bases, with 7 bases remaining between them. CDR3 region: CASSWGLGELFF. The CDR3 region has the DNA TGCGCCAGCAGCTGGGGACTCGGGGAGCTGTTTTTT.

This clone was counted a few times. V usage is TRBV11-2 and J usage is TRBJ1-4; 7 bases are shared with TRBD1. Germline V CDR1 and CDR2: SGHAT, FQNNGV. V dropped 7 bases and J dropped 5; count of bases not matched to a gene: 10. The CDR3 consists of 15 residues. The CDR3 DNA follows: TGTGCCAGCACCAAAATGACAGGGCGGAATGAAAAACTGTTTTTT. It encodes CASTKMTGRNEKLFF.

This clone was observed once. The chain employs TRBV19 and TRBJ1-1, with D perhaps matching TRBD1 (6 bases). CDR1 LNHDA and CDR2 SQIVND come from the germline V gene (reference sequence). The germline V and J ends were trimmed by 5 bases and 4 bases, with 14 bases remaining between them. This CDR3 comprises 14 residues. CDR3: CASSGDRLVTEAFF. The CDR3 DNA sequence: TGTGCCAGTAGTGGCGACAGGTTGGTCACTGAAGCTTTCTTT.

This clone was counted once. J is TRBJ2-2 and V is TRBV10-3, with 12 bases that match TRBD1. From germline, CDR1 is ENHRY and CDR2 SYGVKD. V trimming: 6 bases; J trimming: 6 bases; junction bases outside the gene matches: 11. This CDR3 has 17 amino acids. The CDR3 nucleotides read TGTGCCATCAGAACGGGACAGGGGGCCCGACTGGCCGGGGAGCTGTTTTTT. Its protein is CAIRTGQGARLAGELFF.

The V and J genes are TRBV3-1 (or the pseudogene TRBV3-2) and TRBJ1-2; 11 bases fit TRBD1. This CDR3 comprises 16 residues. J gave up 2 bases and V 5 bases, and 7 bases lay outside the gene matches. Germline CDR1 is LGHDT and CDR2 is YNNKEL (reference sequence). The CDR3 bases are TGTGCCAGCAGCGCTCCCCGGACAGGGGGCAACTATGGCTACACCTTC. Its translation is CASSAPRTGGNYGYTF.

This chain's CDR3 is CASSRRLENTEAFF. CDR3 DNA sequence: TGTGCCAGCAGCCGCAGGCTGGAAAACACTGAAGCTTTCTTT. This rearrangement joins TRBV3-1 (or the pseudogene TRBV3-2) to TRBJ1-1; D gene ambiguous. V dropped 4 bases and J dropped 2 bases, with 11 bases sitting between them. The CDR3 is 14 amino acids. In germline, CDR1 is LGHDT, CDR2 YNNKEL (reference sequence).

The chain combines TRBV11-2 with TRBJ1-2; 10 bases match TRBD1. V lost 8 bases and J lost 4; bases outside the gene matches: 7. The germline V gene has CDR1 SGHAT and CDR2 FQNNGV. This CDR3 contains 14 residues. For the CDR3, the DNA is TGTGCCAGCCGCCCGACAGGGGGCATCTATGGCTACACCTTC. It is translated as CASRPTGGIYGYTF.

This chain links TRBV11-2 with TRBJ2-1; D remains ambiguous. Germline assignment: CDR1 SGHAT and CDR2 FQNNGV. This CDR3 has 13 residues. The germline V and J ends were trimmed by 1 base and 2 bases, with 3 bases remaining between them. The CDR3 protein is CASSLATYNEQFF. CDR3 bases: TGTGCCAGCAGCTTAGCTACCTACAATGAGCAGTTCTTC.

This clone was seen once. The chain employs TRBV24-1 and TRBJ1-2, with D possibly TRBD1 on 6 matching bases. The V gene's germline CDR1 is KGHDR and CDR2 SFDVKD. The germline V and J ends were trimmed by 4 bases and 8 bases, with 13 bases remaining between them. The CDR3 consists of 13 residues. The CDR3 sequence: CATSDADRRGYTF. The CDR3 DNA reads as TGTGCCACCAGTGACGCAGACAGGCGGGGCTACACCTTC.

The gene calls are TRBV9 and TRBJ1-6; 9 bases fit TRBD1. This CDR3 has 16 residues. Germline CDR1 and CDR2: SGDLS and YYNGEE. The V segment lost 3 bases and the J segment 4 bases; nucleotides outside the gene matches: 5. This CDR3 reads CASSGDRENYNSPLHF. The CDR3 DNA reads TGTGCCAGCAGCGGGGACAGGGAGAATTATAATTCACCCCTCCACTTT.

This chain connects TRBV11-3 to TRBJ2-2; TRBD2 matches 12 bases. The length of the CDR3 is 16 residues. The V gene end was trimmed by 3 bases and the J gene end by 6 bases; junction bases not matched to a gene: 5. Per the germline V gene, CDR1 is SGHNT and CDR2 is YENEEA. The CDR3 sequence: CASSFSTSGRPGELFF. CDR3 nucleotides: TGTGCCAGCAGCTTCTCGACTAGCGGGAGACCCGGGGAGCTGTTTTTT.

This clone has only a few counts. The chain employs TRBV7-3 and TRBJ1-1, with 7 bases matching TRBD1. Germline V gene sequence: CDR1 SGHTA, CDR2 FQGTGA. Trimming at V came to 8 bases and at J to 6 bases, leaving 12 bases not matched to a gene. This CDR3 is built from 14 residues. The CDR3: CASSLDRVLSEAFF. As DNA, the CDR3 is TGTGCCAGCTCCCTAGACAGGGTCCTTTCTGAAGCTTTCTTT.

CDR3 DNA sequence: TGTGCCAGCATCACTAGCGGGAGAGGCGGGGAGCTGTTTTTT. Translating gives CASITSGRGGELFF. The J gene is TRBJ2-2, the V gene TRBV28, with TRBD2 identical over 11 bases. The CDR3 is 14 residues long. The trim removed 7 bases at V and 7 bases at J, leaving 5 bases unmatched. The germline CDR1 and CDR2 sequences are MDHEN and SYDVKM.

The rearrangement uses TRBV5-8 and TRBJ2-4, with D possibly being TRBD1 (6 bases). The CDR3 extends over 16 amino acids. The germline V and J ends were trimmed by 6 bases and 0 bases, with 16 bases remaining between them. Germline V gene sequence: CDR1 SGHTS, CDR2 YDEGEE. The DNA for the CDR3 is TGTGCCAGCAAGCTTGGACAGAGAATAGCCAAAAACATTCAGTACTTC. Protein sequence: CASKLGQRIAKNIQYF.

The chain couples TRBV5-1 to TRBJ1-1, with TRBD1 as a possible D gene (5 bases). Germline V gives CDR1 SGHRS, CDR2 YFSETQ. Trimming took 0 bases from V and 1 from J, leaving 13 bases between them. There are 16 residues in the CDR3. CDR3 sequence (DNA): TGCGCCAGCAGCTTGGGGGTCGCAGGGAAGAACACTGAAGCTTTCTTT. Protein: CASSLGVAGKNTEAFF. Supplemented by reference TRBV5-1 and TRBJ1-1, the full variable domain reads KAGVTQTPRYLIKTRGQQVTLSCSPISGHRSVSWYQQTPGQGLQFLFEYFSETQRNKGNFPGRFSGRQFSNSRSEMNVSTLELGDSALYLCASSLGVAGKNTEAFFGQGTRLTVV.

The chain has TRBV28 and TRBJ1-1, with 10 bases identical to TRBD1. Germline CDR1 reads MDHEN; CDR2 reads SYDVKM. The CDR3 runs to 13 residues. V lost 6 bases, J lost 5 bases, and 3 bases stayed unmatched. The CDR3 region has the DNA TGTGCCAGCAGGGGACAGGGGAGGACTGAAGCTTTCTTT. It codes for CASRGQGRTEAFF.

The V gene is TRBV5-6, the J gene TRBJ2-7; perhaps TRBD2 as D (5 bases). Germline CDR1 and CDR2: SGHDT and YYEEEE. The CDR3 loop spans 14 amino acids. Trimming removed 7 bases at V and 7 bases at J, with 21 bases between. The DNA for the CDR3 is TGTGCCAGCCTAGAGGGCCTTCGCCCGGGAGAGCAGTACTTC. It is translated as CASLEGLRPGEQYF.